The T cell receptor beta chain described here comes from a study of T cell responses to AZD1222 COVID-19 vaccine. Overall study: Second doses that came at about 4 or about 12 weeks were put together. Regarding the study as a whole: Without day 14 samples, only post-peak T cell repertoires were studied. Clonal diversity was possibly underestimated; the donors were predominantly white British and more often female. Spike-wide vaccine-associated CD4 TCRs dominated at 160-218 and 743-854.

The germline V gene encodes CDR1 SGHNT and CDR2 YYREEE (reference sequence). The CDR3 runs to 17 residues. J was trimmed by 2 bases and V by 3 bases; bases with no gene match: 10. Generated by immunoSEQ multiplex PCR, the TCRdb table keeps only in-frame clones and is missing some. The sample consists of 100,000 or so clones, around 90% of them appearing once. As for this clone: What it binds is not known.

The receptor was isolated from an adult in good health. The chain uses TRBV5-4 and TRBJ2-3; TRBD2 aligns across 9 bases. The material sequenced was peripheral blood, taken on day 0 of AZD1222 vaccination. The CDR3 region is CASSSGLAPLPTDTQYF. CDR3 sequence (DNA): TGTGCCAGCAGCTCAGGACTAGCGCCCCTTCCCACAGATACGCAGTATTTT.